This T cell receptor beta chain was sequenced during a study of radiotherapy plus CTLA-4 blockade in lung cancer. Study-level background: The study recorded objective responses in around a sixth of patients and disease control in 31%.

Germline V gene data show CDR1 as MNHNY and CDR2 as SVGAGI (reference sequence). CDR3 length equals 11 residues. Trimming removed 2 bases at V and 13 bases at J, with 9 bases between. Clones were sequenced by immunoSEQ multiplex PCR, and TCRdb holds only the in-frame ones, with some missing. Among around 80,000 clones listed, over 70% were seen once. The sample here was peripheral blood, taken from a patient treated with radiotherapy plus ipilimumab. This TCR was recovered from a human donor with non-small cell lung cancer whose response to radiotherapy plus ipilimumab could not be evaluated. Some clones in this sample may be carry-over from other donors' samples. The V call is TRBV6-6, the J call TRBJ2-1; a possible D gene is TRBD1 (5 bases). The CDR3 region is CASSYQGSQFF. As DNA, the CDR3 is TGTGCCAGCAGTTACCAGGGTTCCCAGTTCTTC.